The 27 T cell receptor beta chains below were found in one sample sequenced in a study of blood T cells in healthy people across ages (dated by TCRdb to between 2015 and 2016). The method behind the library was 5' RACE. Sequencing used an Illumina HiSeq 2500. A second PCR of roughly 7 to 11 cycles was performed with a sample-barcoded 5' primer and a J-beta primer mix. TCRdb reran the public reads through fastp at Q25 and MiXCR, keeping productive beta chains. A single entry per CDR3 protein holds the most common genes and DNA from its merged rows. The sample table shows 590,000 or so distinct CDR3 sequences, and about 30% are seen once. The ten largest clones take up about 15% of the sample. Sequenced: blood. The receptors shown here come from a woman older than 75 in good health.

This clonotype was observed at least ten times. The chain links TRBV4-1 to TRBJ2-5; D remains unclear. V was trimmed by 0 bases and J by 9 bases, leaving 11 bases between them. This CDR3 has 13 amino acids. CDR1 is MGHRA, CDR2 YSYEKL, per germline. CDR3 nucleotide sequence: TGCGCCAGCAGCCAAGAAGGGCCATGGGCCCAGTACTTC. Protein: CASSQEGPWAQYF.

There are many counts of this clonotype. CDR3 coding DNA: TGCAGTGCTAGCGGGGCAGGGCGGGAGCAGTACTTC. This encodes CSASGAGREQYF. This chain uses TRBV20-1 with TRBJ2-7; perhaps D is TRBD1 or TRBD2 (5 bases each). The CDR3 contains 12 residues. V lost 3 bases and J 7 bases, leaving 13 bases between the germline ends. CDR1 is DFQATT and CDR2 is SNEGSKA in the germline V gene (reference sequence).

This clonotype was seen a handful of times. The chain combines TRBV20-1 with TRBJ2-7, with 11 nucleotides matching TRBD2. J was trimmed by 1 base and V by 2 bases; bases with no gene match: 4. CDR1 and CDR2 (germline): DFQATT, SNEGSKA (reference sequence). This CDR3 has 15 amino acids. The CDR3 bases are TGCAGTGCTAGAACTCTAGCGGGAGGTTCCTACGAGCAGTACTTC. This codes for CSARTLAGGSYEQYF.

In this sample, this clonotype turned up a few times. An end of the junction differs from the germline gene, which may be a read error. This CDR3 reads CAGSLGNEQFF. The DNA for the CDR3 is TGTGCCGGCAGTTTGGGCAATGAGCAGTTCTTC. The chain links TRBV12-3 or TRBV12-4 to TRBJ2-1, with D uncertain. The CDR3 runs 11 residues.

This clonotype was found many times. The chain joins TRBV6-2 or TRBV6-3 to TRBJ2-7, with TRBD2 identical over 9 bases. Germline assignment: CDR1 MNHEY and CDR2 SVGEGT. This CDR3 is 15 amino acids long. Trimming cost V 3 bases and J 1 base; bases outside gene matches: 4. CDR3 bases: TGTGCCAGCAGTTATCAGCGGGGGGCATCCTACGAGCAGTACTTC. It translates to CASSYQRGASYEQYF.

The J gene is TRBJ1-1, the V gene TRBV9; D not certain. CDR3 size: 15 residues. Trimming pared 0 bases from V and 3 bases from J, leaving 12 bases between. Germline CDR1 reads SGDLS; CDR2 reads YYNGEE. The CDR3 sequence: CASSVGPGKDTEAFF. The CDR3 DNA reads TGTGCCAGCAGCGTAGGCCCGGGGAAGGACACTGAAGCTTTCTTT.

The sample holds many counts of this clonotype. The chain combines TRBV7-2 with TRBJ2-5; 7 bases are a match to TRBD2. V shed 1 base, J shed 9 bases, and the junction held 14 bases outside the gene matches. The CDR3 loop spans 16 amino acids. CDR1 is SGHTA, CDR2 FQGNSA, per germline. The CDR3 reads CASSLEPVGRGLAQYF. CDR3 nucleotides: TGTGCCAGCAGCTTAGAACCCGTAGGGCGGGGGTTGGCCCAGTACTTC.

At least ten counts were recorded for this clonotype. This chain connects TRBV5-1 to TRBJ2-7, with TRBD1 matching over 7 bases. This CDR3 region has 18 residues. Unmatched junction bases numbered 12, after V lost 0 bases and J lost 0 bases. Germline V lookup: CDR1 SGHRS, CDR2 YFSETQ. The CDR3 protein is CASSLVAGGSRSSYEQYF. The DNA of the CDR3 is TGCGCCAGCAGCTTGGTGGCAGGGGGATCCCGGAGCTCCTACGAGCAGTACTTC. The full variable domain, in which reference TRBV5-1 and TRBJ2-7 provide the parts outside the CDR3, is KAGVTQTPRYLIKTRGQQVTLSCSPISGHRSVSWYQQTPGQGLQFLFEYFSETQRNKGNFPGRFSGRQFSNSRSEMNVSTLELGDSALYLCASSLVAGGSRSSYEQYFGPGTRLTVT.

In its sample, this clonotype was seen many times. V gene TRBV6-5 combines with J gene TRBJ2-5; 10 bases line up with TRBD2. V lost 2 bases to trimming and J lost 5 bases; unmatched junction nucleotides: 11. The CDR3 covers 17 residues. CDR1 is MNHEY, CDR2 SVGAGI, per germline. This CDR3 is CASSYNGDLAGDETQYF. The CDR3 coding sequence is TGTGCCAGCAGTTACAATGGGGATCTAGCGGGGGACGAGACCCAGTACTTC.

Many counts were recorded for this clonotype. The gene calls are TRBV6-5 and TRBJ2-7; D is undetermined. Trimming shortened V by 5 bases and J by 4 bases, and 9 bases separated the two germline ends. The CDR3 contains 12 residues. Germline CDR1 MNHEY, CDR2 SVGAGI. CDR3 coding DNA: TGTGCCAGCAGTCGTCACAGTTACGAGCAGTACTTC. Its translation: CASSRHSYEQYF.

About this clonotype: Possible read error: a much larger clone is one base away. The V and J genes are TRBV7-2 and TRBJ1-1; D might be TRBD1 (5 bases). The ends were cut back, 3 bases at V and 1 base at J, with 15 bases in the middle. Per the germline V gene, CDR1 is SGHTA and CDR2 is FQGNSA. This CDR3 has 16 residues. The CDR3 sequence: CASSLVVGVANTEAFF. The CDR3 DNA reads as TGTGCCAGCAGCTTGGTGGTAGGGGTTGCGAACACTGAAGCTTTCTTT.

This clonotype was seen many times. The CDR3 coding sequence is TGCAGTGCCACTCCGGGACAGGGGACGCAAGAGACCCAGTACTTC. This sequence encodes CSATPGQGTQETQYF. The chain employs TRBV20-1 and TRBJ2-5, with 10 bases fitting TRBD1. The junction had 9 bases not matched to a gene; V was cut back by 6 bases and J by 2 bases. The CDR3 has 15 amino acids. From germline, CDR1 is DFQATT and CDR2 SNEGSKA (reference sequence).

The table lists this clonotype with a few counts. The chain uses TRBV7-2 and TRBJ2-1; the match to TRBD2 covers 8 bases. Germline V gene lookup returns CDR1 SGHTA and CDR2 FQGNSA. This CDR3 region has 14 residues. Trimming took 2 bases from V and 6 from J; bases not matched to a gene: 3. The CDR3: CASSLSLAVNEQFF. The DNA for the CDR3 is TGTGCCAGCAGCTTATCACTAGCGGTCAATGAGCAGTTCTTC.

The chain uses TRBV20-1 and TRBJ2-7; tentatively, D is TRBD2 (6 bases). The CDR3 is 15 amino acids. The V and J ends lost 6 bases and 6 bases respectively, with 24 bases between them. Looked up from germline, CDR1 is DFQATT and CDR2 is SNEGSKA (reference sequence). The CDR3 bases are TGCAGTGCCATAAGCGTGTTAGGGAGGCTTACCGAGCAGTACTTC. Its protein product is CSAISVLGRLTEQYF.

Note on this clonotype: Given a much more abundant clone one base away, this may be a read error. This rearrangement joins TRBV6-5 to TRBJ2-5; 8 bases line up with TRBD2. This CDR3 has 16 residues. The J segment lost 7 bases and the V segment lost 2 bases, leaving 12 bases of the junction unmatched. Germline assignment: CDR1 MNHEY and CDR2 SVGAGI. CDR3 DNA sequence: TGTGCCAGCAGTTACCAGCGAGCGGGGGCCCCAGGGACCCAGTACTTC. Protein sequence: CASSYQRAGAPGTQYF.

In this sample, this clonotype turned up many times. The CDR3 DNA reads TGTGCCAGCAGCCCCTTTCCCCGTGGCGGCAATCAGCCCCAGCATTTT. This sequence encodes CASSPFPRGGNQPQHF. This chain uses TRBV12-3 or TRBV12-4 with TRBJ1-5; D is uncertain. The CDR3 runs to 16 residues. Trimming pared 6 bases from V and 2 bases from J, leaving 17 bases between.

This chain connects TRBV7-9 to TRBJ2-2; 11 bases are shared with TRBD2. The CDR3 has 15 amino acids. V lost 5 bases, J lost 4 bases, and 3 bases stayed unmatched. Germline V gives CDR1 SEHNR, CDR2 FQNEAQ (reference sequence). CDR3 residues: CASSRGLAGTGELFF. In DNA form, the CDR3 reads TGTGCCAGCAGCCGCGGACTAGCGGGCACCGGGGAGCTGTTTTTT.

Ten or more counts support this clonotype. The chain couples TRBV20-1 to TRBJ2-1; D possibly corresponds to TRBD1 (5 bases). The CDR3 is 12 amino acids. V was shortened by 6 bases and J by 10 bases, with 16 bases between the two germline ends. Germline V gene lookup returns CDR1 DFQATT and CDR2 SNEGSKA (reference sequence). In nucleotides, the CDR3 is TGCAGTGCGTCTAAAGGGGTTAAGGAGCAGTTCTTC. Encoded protein: CSASKGVKEQFF.

The rearrangement joins TRBV7-9 to TRBJ2-7; D is unclear. The J call is uncertain, as TRBJ2-5 better fits the DNA end. The germline V gene encodes CDR1 SEHNR and CDR2 FQNEAQ (reference sequence). The CDR3 loop spans 10 amino acids. The CDR3 sequence: CATLPETQYF. Written as DNA, the CDR3 is TGTGCCACCCTTCCAGAGACCCAGTACTTC.

The chain carries TRBV28 and TRBJ2-7, with 10 bases matching TRBD2. The CDR3 runs 16 residues. J was trimmed by 4 bases and V by 4 bases; bases with no gene match: 10. Germline CDR1 is MDHEN and CDR2 is SYDVKM. CDR3 region: CASSSSGGPACYEQYF. The CDR3 nucleotides read TGTGCCAGCAGTTCTAGCGGGGGTCCAGCTTGTTACGAGCAGTACTTC.

This clonotype was counted at least ten times. CDR3 residues: CASSPGQGRDQPQHF. The CDR3 DNA is TGTGCCAGCAGCCCTGGACAGGGGAGGGATCAGCCCCAGCATTTT. This chain joins TRBV12-3 or TRBV12-4 and TRBJ1-5, with TRBD1 matching 9 bases. The J segment lost 5 bases and the V segment lost 6 bases, leaving 8 bases of the junction unmatched. The CDR3 sequence is 15 residues long.

This sequence joins TRBV6-5 and TRBJ2-3; the D gene could be TRBD1 or TRBD2 (6 bases each). CDR3 length: 17 residues. Germline V lookup: CDR1 MNHEY, CDR2 SVGAGI. V lost 0 bases and J lost 5, with 18 bases in between. The chain's CDR3 is CASSYSGAGSRQDTQYF. Written as DNA, the CDR3 is TGTGCCAGCAGTTACTCGGGGGCGGGGTCTCGCCAAGATACGCAGTATTTT.

To note about this clonotype: This may come from a read error, since a much larger clone is one base off. The chain joins TRBV20-1 to TRBJ2-7, with D unclear. Germline V gives CDR1 DFQATT, CDR2 SNEGSKA (reference sequence). There are 15 residues in the CDR3. The chain's CDR3 is CGARDPRWSSYEQYF. The DNA of the CDR3 is TGCGGTGCTAGAGATCCAAGGTGGAGCTCCTACGAGCAGTACTTC.

The CDR3 sequence is CASSSDRAEDADTQYF. In DNA form, the CDR3 reads TGTGCCAGCTCATCTGACAGGGCTGAAGACGCAGATACGCAGTATTTT. The chain uses TRBV18 and TRBJ2-3, with 7 bases matching TRBD1. Germline lookup yields CDR1 KGHSH and CDR2 LQKENI. The ends lost 5 bases at V and 4 bases at J; junction bases unmatched: 12. The CDR3 contains 16 residues.

This chain joins TRBV20-1 and TRBJ1-6; D gene uncertain. Germline V gene lookup returns CDR1 DFQATT and CDR2 SNEGSKA (reference sequence). V was clipped by 6 bases and J by 0 bases, with 12 bases between them. The CDR3 runs 15 residues. CDR3 amino acids: CSAPRASSYNSPLHF. The CDR3 bases are TGCAGTGCGCCCCGGGCGAGCTCCTATAATTCACCCCTCCACTTT.

The V call is TRBV19, the J call TRBJ1-1; D is uncertain. Trimming pared 4 bases from V and 4 bases from J, leaving 10 bases between. Germline CDR1 LNHDA, CDR2 SQIVND (reference sequence). This CDR3 spans 13 amino acids. CDR3 region: CASSTRAATEAFF. In nucleotides, the CDR3 is TGTGCCAGTAGTACACGGGCAGCCACTGAAGCTTTCTTT. The whole variable domain, filled in from reference TRBV19 and TRBJ1-1, reads DGGITQSPKYLFRKEGQNVTLSCEQNLNHDAMYWYRQDPGQGLRLIYYSQIVNDFQKGDIAEGYSVSREKKESFPLTVTSAQKNPTAFYLCASSTRAATEAFFGQGTRLTVV.

The table lists this clonotype with many counts. The V gene is TRBV29-1, the J gene TRBJ2-5; 10 bases map to TRBD1. Germline V CDR1 and CDR2: SQVTM, ANQGSEA. The junction had 8 bases not matched to a gene; V was cut back by 7 bases and J by 3 bases. The CDR3 consists of 14 residues. CDR3 region: CSGRQGARKETQYF. The CDR3 DNA reads as TGCAGCGGCCGACAGGGGGCTCGGAAAGAGACCCAGTACTTC.